A single sample gave rise to the 30 T cell receptor beta chains below, sequenced in a study of blood T cell repertoires in COVID-19. Clones were sequenced by immunoSEQ multiplex PCR, and TCRdb holds only the in-frame ones, with some missing. The table includes 53,000 or so clones, approximately 84% detected once. Sequencing input: peripheral blood. The receptors derive from a man between 65 and 85 years old with active COVID-19.

This clone was seen just once. This chain links TRBV19 with TRBJ2-5; 9 bases fit TRBD1. Trimming took 3 bases from V and 10 from J; bases not matched to a gene: 3. The CDR3 contains 12 residues. Per germline, CDR1 LNHDA and CDR2 SQIVND (reference sequence). The CDR3 protein is CASSIGTGHQYF. The CDR3 nucleotides are TGTGCCAGTAGTATCGGGACAGGGCACCAGTACTTC.

The chain carries TRBV15 and TRBJ1-5; tentative D call: TRBD1 (5 bases). The CDR3 spans 18 residues. Germline V gives CDR1 LNHNV, CDR2 YYDKDF (reference sequence). Trimming took 1 base from V and 2 from J, leaving 18 bases between them. The CDR3 is CATSRGRSRGSGNQPQHF. DNA of the CDR3: TGTGCCACCAGCAGAGGAAGGTCAAGGGGAAGTGGCAATCAGCCCCAGCATTTT. Drawing the rest from reference TRBV15 and TRBJ1-5, the complete variable domain is DAMVIQNPRYQVTQFGKPVTLSCSQTLNHNVMYWYQQKSSQAPKLLFHYYDKDFNNEADTPDNFQSRRPNTSFCFLDIRSPGLGDTAMYLCATSRGRSRGSGNQPQHFGDGTRLSIL.

V usage is TRBV7-9 and J usage is TRBJ2-7, with a tentative D call TRBD1 (6 bases). V lost 1 base and J 2 bases, leaving 12 bases between the germline ends. Germline lookup yields CDR1 SEHNR and CDR2 FQNEAQ (reference sequence). This CDR3 is built from 15 residues. The CDR3 here is CASSLGQETTYEQYF. CDR3 nucleotides: TGTGCCAGCAGCTTAGGACAGGAAACAACCTACGAGCAGTACTTC.

This clone was recorded only once. This chain joins TRBV7-2 and TRBJ2-7; the match to TRBD2 covers 9 bases. The germline CDR1 and CDR2 sequences are SGHTA and FQGNSA. Losses at the gene ends were 1 base for V and 5 bases for J; bases not matched to a gene: 6. The CDR3 is 15 residues long. CDR3 nucleotides: TGTGCCAGCAGCTTAGAAACGCTAGCGGGAAACGAGCAGTACTTC. Translated: CASSLETLAGNEQYF.

V usage is TRBV19 and J usage is TRBJ1-5; D gene unclear. V was trimmed by 5 bases and J by 6 bases, leaving 11 bases between them. Germline CDR1 is LNHDA and CDR2 is SQIVND (reference sequence). The CDR3 covers 13 residues. CDR3 loop: CASSPQRGQPQHF. The CDR3, as DNA: TGTGCCAGTAGTCCCCAACGGGGTCAGCCCCAGCATTTT.

This chain links TRBV28 with TRBJ1-2; 7 nucleotides line up with TRBD1. Germline CDR1 and CDR2: MDHEN and SYDVKM. The CDR3 contains 13 residues. After removal of 3 bases from V and 8 bases from J, the junction contained 6 bases not matched to a gene. CDR3: CASSFRTGRGYTF. CDR3 coding DNA: TGTGCCAGCAGTTTTAGGACAGGACGAGGCTACACCTTC.

This clone is a singleton in its sample. The chain carries TRBV5-1 and TRBJ2-7; 8 nucleotides align to TRBD2. Germline assignment: CDR1 SGHRS and CDR2 YFSETQ. The trim removed 2 bases at V and 5 bases at J, leaving 6 bases unmatched. The CDR3 sequence is 14 residues long. The CDR3 DNA sequence: TGCGCCAGCAGCTTCACAGCGGGAGACCACGAGCAGTACTTC. This translates into CASSFTAGDHEQYF.

This chain joins TRBV7-2 and TRBJ2-7; D is undetermined. Germline V lookup: CDR1 SGHTA, CDR2 FQGNSA. There are 14 residues in the CDR3. V lost 7 bases and J lost 0, with 13 bases in between. CDR3 coding DNA: TGTGCCAGCACTCCCCGACCAGGCTCCTACGAGCAGTACTTC. Its protein is CASTPRPGSYEQYF.

This clone has ten or more counts. The chain is built from TRBV5-1 and TRBJ1-2, with 7 bases aligning to TRBD1. The germline V gene encodes CDR1 SGHRS and CDR2 YFSETQ. CDR3 length: 14 amino acids. V lost 0 bases, J lost 6 bases, and 5 bases stayed unmatched. The CDR3 loop is CASSLDGQGDGYTF. CDR3 in DNA: TGCGCCAGCAGCTTGGATGGCCAGGGGGATGGCTACACCTTC.

CDR3 sequence: CASRQGYTGELFF. The CDR3 DNA reads as TGTGCCAGCAGACAGGGATACACCGGGGAGCTGTTTTTT. The chain recombines TRBV7-3 with TRBJ2-2; D may be TRBD1 (6 bases). The CDR3 contains 13 residues. Germline loops: CDR1 SGHTA, CDR2 FQGTGA. V was clipped by 6 bases and J by 3 bases, with 8 bases between them.

CDR3: CASGGGNQPQHF. CDR3 nucleotides: TGTGCCAGTGGGGGGGGTAATCAGCCCCAGCATTTT. The chain links TRBV28 to TRBJ1-5, with D perhaps matching TRBD1 (5 bases). Germline CDR1 reads MDHEN; CDR2 reads SYDVKM. V shed 9 bases and J shed 4 bases, with 10 bases lying between them. This CDR3 comprises 12 residues.

The genes are TRBV7-2 and TRBJ2-7, with 13 bases matching TRBD2. J gave up 4 bases and V 7 bases, and 7 bases lay outside the gene matches. Looked up from germline, CDR1 is SGHTA and CDR2 is FQGNSA. The CDR3 consists of 15 residues. The CDR3: CASTVGLAGVYEQYF. CDR3 in DNA: TGTGCCAGCACCGTCGGACTAGCGGGAGTATACGAGCAGTACTTC.

The chain recombines TRBV7-3 with TRBJ2-1, with 13 bases lining up with TRBD2. Per germline, CDR1 SGHTA and CDR2 FQGTGA. The CDR3 is 15 amino acids. Trimming cost V 5 bases and J 8 bases; bases outside gene matches: 6. The CDR3 is CASSQGTSGIDEQFF. CDR3 DNA sequence: TGTGCCAGCAGCCAAGGGACTAGCGGGATCGATGAGCAGTTCTTC.

This chain uses TRBV11-2 with TRBJ1-4, with D maybe TRBD1 (5 bases). The V gene lost 0 bases and the J gene lost 4 bases, with 15 bases spanning the gap. The CDR3 contains 17 residues. Per germline, CDR1 SGHAT and CDR2 FQNNGV. CDR3 coding DNA: TGTGCCAGCAGCTTAGATCAACCAGGGCAGGGTAATGAAAAACTGTTTTTT. Encoded protein: CASSLDQPGQGNEKLFF.

This chain links TRBV9 with TRBJ2-1; a possible D gene is TRBD1 (7 bases). Between the trimmed V and J ends, which lost 2 bases and 0 bases, there was a span of 9 bases. Germline V gives CDR1 SGDLS, CDR2 YYNGEE. CDR3 length equals 15 residues. The DNA for the CDR3 is TGTGCCAGCAGCGTCCAGGGGGGCTCCTACAATGAGCAGTTCTTC. This gives the protein CASSVQGGSYNEQFF.

This clone was seen only a few times. This chain links TRBV4-1 with TRBJ2-7; the match to TRBD1 covers 10 bases. Trimming cost V 0 bases and J 3 bases; bases outside gene matches: 8. This CDR3 region has 17 residues. Germline CDR1 MGHRA, CDR2 YSYEKL. The CDR3 is CASSQERDRGNFYEQYF. The DNA of the CDR3 is TGCGCCAGCAGCCAAGAAAGGGACAGGGGTAATTTCTACGAGCAGTACTTC.

This chain links TRBV15 with TRBJ2-1; 8 bases match TRBD2. Per the germline V gene, CDR1 is LNHNV and CDR2 is YYDKDF (reference sequence). V lost 2 bases, J lost 9 bases, and 9 bases stayed unmatched. The CDR3 loop spans 15 amino acids. In nucleotides, the CDR3 is TGTGCCACCAGCAGACCCAGCGGGAGAGGAAGTGAGCAGTTCTTC. It is translated as CATSRPSGRGSEQFF.

The chain has TRBV20-1 and TRBJ2-7, with D perhaps matching TRBD1 (6 bases). Trimming removed 3 bases at V and 1 base at J, with 16 bases between. Looked up from germline, CDR1 is DFQATT and CDR2 is SNEGSKA (reference sequence). This CDR3 region has 15 residues. The CDR3 DNA reads as TGCAGTGCTAGTCCGGAAGGACAGAGATCCTACGAGCAGTACTTC. Residues: CSASPEGQRSYEQYF.

This sequence joins TRBV3-1 (or the pseudogene TRBV3-2) and TRBJ1-2; D unresolved. The V and J ends lost 2 bases and 4 bases respectively, with 11 bases between them. The CDR3 covers 14 residues. CDR1 is LGHDT, CDR2 YNNKEL, per germline (reference sequence). CDR3 coding DNA: TGTGCCAGCAGCCAACTTGGCAGCGGCTATGGCTACACCTTC. Its protein is CASSQLGSGYGYTF.

The genes are TRBV7-8 and TRBJ2-3; TRBD2 aligns across 10 bases. The CDR3 covers 16 residues. J was trimmed by 8 bases and V by 4 bases; bases with no gene match: 12. Germline CDR1 is SGHVS and CDR2 is FQNEAQ. CDR3 residues: CASSSEGLALSSTQYF. The CDR3 region has the DNA TGTGCCAGCAGCTCCGAGGGACTAGCGCTCAGCAGTACGCAGTATTTT.

The gene calls are TRBV30 and TRBJ2-1; 8 bases match TRBD2. This CDR3 region has 15 residues. CDR1 is GTSNPN and CDR2 is SVGIG in the germline V gene (reference sequence). V dropped 2 bases and J dropped 2; count of bases not matched to a gene: 5. The CDR3: CAWSLGTSTYNEQFF. DNA of the CDR3: TGTGCCTGGAGTCTAGGGACTAGTACCTACAATGAGCAGTTCTTC.

The chain combines TRBV24-1 with TRBJ1-1; 8 nucleotides line up with TRBD1. The CDR3 consists of 15 residues. From germline, CDR1 is KGHDR and CDR2 SFDVKD. With V trimmed by 2 bases and J by 3 bases, 4 bases remained unmatched. CDR3 sequence (DNA): TGTGCCACCAGTGATTCGGTGACAGGGGACACTGAAGCTTTCTTT. Translation: CATSDSVTGDTEAFF.

The chain employs TRBV30 and TRBJ2-7; 8 positions agree with TRBD2. V shed 4 bases, J shed 2 bases, and the junction held 10 bases outside the gene matches. Germline V gives CDR1 GTSNPN, CDR2 SVGIG (reference sequence). The CDR3 covers 15 residues. The CDR3 protein is CAWTKRGRGAYEQYF. DNA of the CDR3: TGTGCCTGGACTAAACGGGGGCGGGGGGCCTACGAGCAGTACTTC.

The CDR3 region has the DNA TGTGCCAGCAGTTACACGACACTGACAGGCGAAAAACTGTTTTTT. It yields the protein CASSYTTLTGEKLFF. The chain couples TRBV6-2 or TRBV6-3 to TRBJ1-4, with a weak D call TRBD1 (6 bases). V lost 2 bases and J 8 bases, leaving 15 bases between the germline ends. Germline values: CDR1 MNHEY, CDR2 SVGEGT. The length of the CDR3 is 15 residues.

This clone was seen only a few times. This chain links TRBV11-2 with TRBJ2-3, with 9 bases lining up with TRBD1. The V gene end was trimmed by 3 bases and the J gene end by 6 bases; junction bases not matched to a gene: 7. The CDR3 is 15 residues long. CDR1 and CDR2 (germline): SGHAT, FQNNGV. In nucleotides, the CDR3 is TGTGCCAGCAGCTTGGGGACAGGGAGGTCCGATACGCAGTATTTT. Its translation: CASSLGTGRSDTQYF.

This clone was observed once. This chain joins TRBV6-2 or TRBV6-3 and TRBJ1-2; 7 bases fit TRBD1. The CDR3 has 15 amino acids. Germline CDR1 and CDR2: MNHEY and SVGEGT. Trimming cost V 0 bases and J 3 bases; bases outside gene matches: 4. The CDR3 loop reads CASSYSRGLDYGYTF. CDR3 bases: TGTGCCAGCAGTTACTCGAGGGGGCTTGACTATGGCTACACCTTC.

The genes are TRBV24-1 and TRBJ2-1, with a weak D call TRBD1 (5 bases). Germline V gene data show CDR1 as KGHDR and CDR2 as SFDVKD. Trimming removed 11 bases at V and 3 bases at J, with 13 bases between. The CDR3 extends over 13 amino acids. The CDR3 here is CAIQGSDYNEQFF. CDR3 bases: TGTGCCATCCAGGGCTCAGACTACAATGAGCAGTTCTTC.

The chain couples TRBV3-1 (or the pseudogene TRBV3-2) to TRBJ2-3; possible D gene TRBD2, 5 bases. V dropped 0 bases and J dropped 11 bases, with 15 bases sitting between them. Germline values: CDR1 LGHDT, CDR2 YNNKEL (reference sequence). The CDR3 is made up of 14 amino acids. CDR3 residues: CASSQEEGRRVQYF. The CDR3 nucleotides are TGTGCCAGCAGCCAAGAAGAGGGAAGAAGGGTGCAGTATTTT.

V and J are TRBV7-9 and TRBJ2-5; D is possibly TRBD2 (6 bases). V was clipped by 4 bases and J by 5 bases, with 14 bases between them. The CDR3 runs 14 residues. Germline values: CDR1 SEHNR, CDR2 FQNEAQ (reference sequence). CDR3 residues: CASSSGSGDETQYF. CDR3 DNA: TGTGCCAGCAGCTCTGGATCGGGGGATGAGACCCAGTACTTC.

The rearrangement links TRBV6-6 to TRBJ2-7; the match to TRBD2 covers 12 bases. The CDR3 runs to 15 residues. The trim removed 5 bases at V and 5 bases at J, leaving 7 bases unmatched. In germline, CDR1 is MNHNY, CDR2 SVGAGI (reference sequence). The CDR3 coding sequence is TGTGCCAGCAGTGGCGCGACTAGCGGGAGAAACGAGCAGTACTTC. Translated: CASSGATSGRNEQYF.